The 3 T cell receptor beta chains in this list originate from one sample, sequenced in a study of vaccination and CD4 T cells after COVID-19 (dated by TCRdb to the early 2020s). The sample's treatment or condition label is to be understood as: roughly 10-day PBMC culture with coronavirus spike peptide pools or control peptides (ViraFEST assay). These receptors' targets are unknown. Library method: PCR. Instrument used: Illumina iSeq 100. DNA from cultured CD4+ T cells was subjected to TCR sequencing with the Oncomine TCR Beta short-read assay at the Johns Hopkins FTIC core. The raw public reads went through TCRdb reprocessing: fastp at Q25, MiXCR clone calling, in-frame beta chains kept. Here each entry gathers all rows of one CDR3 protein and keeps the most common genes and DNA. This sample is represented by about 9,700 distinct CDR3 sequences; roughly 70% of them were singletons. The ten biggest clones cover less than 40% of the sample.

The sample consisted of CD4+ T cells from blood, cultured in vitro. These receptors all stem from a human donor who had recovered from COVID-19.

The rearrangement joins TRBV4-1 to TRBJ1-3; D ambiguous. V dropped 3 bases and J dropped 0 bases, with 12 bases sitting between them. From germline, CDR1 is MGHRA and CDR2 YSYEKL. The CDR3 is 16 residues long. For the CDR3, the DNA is TGCGCCAGCAGCCAGATGGGGAAAAGCTCTGGAAACACCATATATTTT. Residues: CASSQMGKSSGNTIYF.

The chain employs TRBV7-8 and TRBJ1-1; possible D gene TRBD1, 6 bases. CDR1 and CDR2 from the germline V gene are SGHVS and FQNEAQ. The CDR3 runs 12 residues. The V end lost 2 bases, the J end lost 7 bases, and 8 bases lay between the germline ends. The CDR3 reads CASSLQGSEAFF. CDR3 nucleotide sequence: TGTGCCAGCAGCTTACAGGGGAGTGAAGCTTTCTTT.

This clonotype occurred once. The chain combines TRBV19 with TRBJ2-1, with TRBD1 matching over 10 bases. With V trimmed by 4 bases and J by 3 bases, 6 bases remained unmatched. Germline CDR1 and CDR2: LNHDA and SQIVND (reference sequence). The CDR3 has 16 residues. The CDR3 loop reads CASSRTGGAIYNEQFF. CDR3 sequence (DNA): TGTGCCAGTAGTAGGACAGGGGGAGCCATCTACAATGAGCAGTTCTTC.